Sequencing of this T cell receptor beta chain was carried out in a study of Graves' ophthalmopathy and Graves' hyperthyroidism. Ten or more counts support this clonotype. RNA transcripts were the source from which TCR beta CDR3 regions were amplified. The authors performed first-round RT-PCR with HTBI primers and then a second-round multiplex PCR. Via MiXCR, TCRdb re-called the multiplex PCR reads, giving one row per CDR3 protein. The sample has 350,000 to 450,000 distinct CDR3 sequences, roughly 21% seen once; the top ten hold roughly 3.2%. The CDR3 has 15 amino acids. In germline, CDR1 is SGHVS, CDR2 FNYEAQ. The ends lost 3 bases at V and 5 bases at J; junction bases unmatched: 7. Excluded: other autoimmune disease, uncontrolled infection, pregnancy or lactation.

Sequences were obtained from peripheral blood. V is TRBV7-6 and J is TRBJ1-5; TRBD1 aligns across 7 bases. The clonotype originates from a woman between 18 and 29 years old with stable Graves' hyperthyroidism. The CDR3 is CASSLEQGPHQPQHF. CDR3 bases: TGTGCCAGCAGCTTGGAACAGGGGCCCCATCAGCCCCAGCATTTT.